This is a list of T cell receptor beta chains from one sample in a study of blood T cell repertoires in COVID-19. Here immunoSEQ multiplex PCR was the method, and the copy in TCRdb shows in-frame clones only, minus some. The sample lists 110,000 or so clones, less than 85% seen once, with about 13% in the top ten. Sample: peripheral blood. The receptor set was obtained from a human donor in a cohort sampled during active COVID-19. Both conserved end residues are part of each CDR3. The D gene is left open where the match is weak. Rows may omit the clone size; those that give it use once, few, many or a size class.

D gene,V gene,clone size,J gene,CDR3 DNA,CDR3 protein
.,TRBV30,.,TRBJ1-2,TGTGCCTGGAGCGGGGGGCGCGGTGGCTACACCTTC,CAWSGGRGGYTF
TRBD2,TRBV5-1,.,TRBJ2-7,TGCGCCAGCAGCCCTGGCGGGGGCTACGAGCAGTACTTC,CASSPGGGYEQYF
.,TRBV27,.,TRBJ2-6,TGTGCCAGCAGTTTATCAACAAACTCTGGGGCCAACGTCCTGACTTTC,CASSLSTNSGANVLTF
.,TRBV30,.,TRBJ2-3,TGTGCCTCAGTCGTTAGGGGTTCACACTCAGATACGCAGTATTTT,CASVVRGSHSDTQYF
.,TRBV6-6,.,TRBJ2-4,TGTGCCAGCAGTTGGGGGGGCCAGGACATTCAGTACTTC,CASSWGGQDIQYF
TRBD1,TRBV5-5,.,TRBJ1-5,TGTGCCAGCAGTCTTACCGGACAGGACGACAATCAGCCCCAGCATTTT,CASSLTGQDDNQPQHF
TRBD2,TRBV28,once,TRBJ2-1,TGTGCCAGCAGTCTAACTAGCGGGGGGGGAAATGAGCAGTTCTTC,CASSLTSGGGNEQFF
.,TRBV10-3,.,TRBJ2-7,TGTGCCATCGGCGGGATCGAGCAGTACTTC,CAIGGIEQYF
.,TRBV5-1,few,TRBJ2-1,TGCGCCAGCAGCTTGGCAGGACAGCGCGTACCCGATGAGCAGTTCTTC,CASSLAGQRVPDEQFF
TRBD1,TRBV7-2,.,TRBJ1-5,TGTGCCAGCAGCCGTCGACAGGGGGGTCAGCCCCAGCATTTT,CASSRRQGGQPQHF
TRBD1,TRBV4-2,.,TRBJ1-4,TGTGCCAGCAGCCTTGACAGGGAGGCTGAAAAACTGTTTTTT,CASSLDREAEKLFF
.,TRBV7-2,.,TRBJ2-3,TGTGCCAGCAGCTTACTTTGGGGGGTGGGAGATACGCAGTATTTT,CASSLLWGVGDTQYF
.,TRBV6-2/TRBV6-3,.,TRBJ2-5,TGTGCCAGCAGCCCCCGCACAGACGCCCGGGGGACCCAGTACTTC,CASSPRTDARGTQYF
TRBD1,TRBV19,.,TRBJ1-6,TGTGCCAGTACCGACAGGGCCCTCAATTCACCCCTCCACTTT,CASTDRALNSPLHF
TRBD1,TRBV29-1,.,TRBJ2-1,TGCAGCGTCTCCCGGGACAGGGGGCACAATGAGCAGTTCTTC,CSVSRDRGHNEQFF
TRBD1,TRBV5-1,once,TRBJ1-1,TGCGCCAGCAGCACCGGGACAGCGAACACTGAAGCTTTCTTT,CASSTGTANTEAFF
TRBD1,TRBV6-5,once,TRBJ2-2,TGTGCCAGCAGTCCAGGACAGGGAACCGGGGAGCTGTTTTTT,CASSPGQGTGELFF
.,TRBV28,once,TRBJ1-5,TGTGCCAGCAGTTTATCTGGGGAGTTGAACAATCAGCCCCAGCATTTT,CASSLSGELNNQPQHF
.,TRBV7-6,.,TRBJ2-7,TGTGCCAGCAGCCCCGAGACAGTAGGCGAGCAGTACTTC,CASSPETVGEQYF
.,TRBV18,.,TRBJ2-3,TGTGCCAGCTCACCGGGACACCCGTCGGGCACAGATACGCAGTATTTT,CASSPGHPSGTDTQYF
TRBD1,TRBV11-3,.,TRBJ2-1,TGTGCCAGCAGCTCCAACCGGGACAGGGTTCTTAATGAGCAGTTCTTC,CASSSNRDRVLNEQFF
.,TRBV7-2,.,TRBJ2-3,TGTGCCAGCAGCCTAGCCCGGCTAGCAGATACGCAGTATTTT,CASSLARLADTQYF
.,TRBV19,.,TRBJ2-6,TGTGCCAGTTCCACACAGGCTGGGGCCAACGTCCTGACTTTC,CASSTQAGANVLTF
.,TRBV5-1,.,TRBJ1-2,TGCGCCAGCAGCTTGGCCGGGGCAGGGGCAGGTGGCTACACCTTC,CASSLAGAGAGGYTF
.,TRBV21-1,once,TRBJ2-1,TGTGCCAGCAGCAAGTTCTCCCCTCTAGCGGATCTATACAATGAGCAGTTCTTC,CASSKFSPLADLYNEQFF
TRBD2,TRBV2,.,TRBJ2-3,TGTGCCAGCAGCCCACGGACTAGCGGGATGAATACGCAGTATTTT,CASSPRTSGMNTQYF
.,TRBV7-9,.,TRBJ2-7,TGTGCCAGCAGCGCCCAGACAGAGTACGAGCAGTACTTC,CASSAQTEYEQYF
.,TRBV5-4,.,TRBJ1-3,TGTGCCAGCAGCTTGTTCAGGCCCTCTGGAAACACCATATATTTT,CASSLFRPSGNTIYF
.,TRBV5-4,.,TRBJ1-5,TGTGCCAGCAAACCCCAGGAATACAATCAGCCCCAGCATTTT,CASKPQEYNQPQHF
.,TRBV9,.,TRBJ2-1,TGTGCCAGCAGCGTAGCTGTTGGACAGAAGCAGTTCTTC,CASSVAVGQKQFF
.,TRBV2,.,TRBJ2-1,TGTGCCAGCAGTGAAAGGAGGCGGTACAATGAGCAGTTCTTC,CASSERRRYNEQFF
TRBD1,TRBV2,.,TRBJ1-2,TGTGCCAGCAGTGAAGCCAACAGGGGTGGCTACACCTTC,CASSEANRGGYTF
TRBD1,TRBV19,.,TRBJ1-5,TGTGCCAGTAGGGTCAGGGGGCTCGATCAGCCCCAGCATTTT,CASRVRGLDQPQHF
.,TRBV28,.,TRBJ1-2,TGTGCCAGCAGTCCCCCTCTCCGACAGGTTAACTATGGCTACACCTTC,CASSPPLRQVNYGYTF
.,TRBV7-2,.,TRBJ1-3,TGTGCCAGCAGCTTAGGAGTGTCTGGAAACACCATATATTTT,CASSLGVSGNTIYF
TRBD1,TRBV18,.,TRBJ1-2,TGTGCCAGCTCAGCGATACTTCGGACAGGGGGCGCTAACTATGGCTACACCTTC,CASSAILRTGGANYGYTF
.,TRBV15,.,TRBJ1-5,TGTGCCACCAGCGACGACAGGCTGGGGCAGCCCCAGCATTTT,CATSDDRLGQPQHF
TRBD1,TRBV6-5,.,TRBJ1-6,TGTGCCACCAGGCAACAGGGGAGTTCACCCCTCCACTTT,CATRQQGSSPLHF
TRBD2,TRBV6-2/TRBV6-3,.,TRBJ2-7,TGTGCCAGCAGTTATGGCGGGGGGGCCTACGAGCAGTACTTC,CASSYGGGAYEQYF
.,TRBV27,.,TRBJ1-2,TGTGCCAGCAGTTTAATGGGGGGGGCGGGCTATGGCTACACCTTC,CASSLMGGAGYGYTF
TRBD2,TRBV2,.,TRBJ2-3,TGTGCCAGCAGTGTACTAGCGGGGGTCACAGATACGCAGTATTTT,CASSVLAGVTDTQYF
TRBD2,TRBV4-2,few,TRBJ2-5,TGTGCCAGCAGCCAGGGGCGGGGGGAGACCCAGTACTTC,CASSQGRGETQYF
TRBD2,TRBV13,.,TRBJ2-1,TGTGCCAGCAGCTTAGGGACTAGCTTCCCCGATGAGCAGTTCTTC,CASSLGTSFPDEQFF
TRBD1,TRBV3-1/TRBV3-2,.,TRBJ2-1,TGTGCCAGCAGCCGGACAGGGGGGGCCCTTCTTTACAATGAGCAGTTCTTC,CASSRTGGALLYNEQFF
TRBD1,TRBV7-2,.,TRBJ1-4,TGTGCCAGCAGCGAGAGGGACAGGGTCGGAAAACTGTTTTTT,CASSERDRVGKLFF
.,TRBV27,.,TRBJ2-1,TGTGCCAGCAGTTTATCGACCCCTGGGCCTGAGCAGTTCTTC,CASSLSTPGPEQFF
.,TRBV27,few,TRBJ2-2,TGTGCCAGCAGTCGCATTGGGGAGGAAGGGGAGCTGTTTTTT,CASSRIGEEGELFF
.,TRBV12-3/TRBV12-4,many,TRBJ1-2,TGTGCCAGCAGTTTGAAGCCTAACTATGGCTACACCTTC,CASSLKPNYGYTF
TRBD1,TRBV15,.,TRBJ1-4,TGTGCCACCAGCATAAGTCCAGGGGGGTACGAAAAACTGTTTTTT,CATSISPGGYEKLFF
TRBD1,TRBV27,.,TRBJ2-4,TGTGCCACCTCGGATCGAGCCGGGACAGAAAACATTCAGTACTTC,CATSDRAGTENIQYF
.,TRBV19,.,TRBJ2-1,TGTGCCAGTAGGATACCAGGGGACAATGAGCAGTTCTTC,CASRIPGDNEQFF
TRBD2,TRBV3-1/TRBV3-2,.,TRBJ2-3,TGTGCCAGCAGCCAACCCAGCGGGGGGGCCGGGGATACGCAGTATTTT,CASSQPSGGAGDTQYF
.,TRBV19,.,TRBJ2-1,TGTGCCAGTAGTATCGGGACCTACAATGAGCAGTTCTTC,CASSIGTYNEQFF